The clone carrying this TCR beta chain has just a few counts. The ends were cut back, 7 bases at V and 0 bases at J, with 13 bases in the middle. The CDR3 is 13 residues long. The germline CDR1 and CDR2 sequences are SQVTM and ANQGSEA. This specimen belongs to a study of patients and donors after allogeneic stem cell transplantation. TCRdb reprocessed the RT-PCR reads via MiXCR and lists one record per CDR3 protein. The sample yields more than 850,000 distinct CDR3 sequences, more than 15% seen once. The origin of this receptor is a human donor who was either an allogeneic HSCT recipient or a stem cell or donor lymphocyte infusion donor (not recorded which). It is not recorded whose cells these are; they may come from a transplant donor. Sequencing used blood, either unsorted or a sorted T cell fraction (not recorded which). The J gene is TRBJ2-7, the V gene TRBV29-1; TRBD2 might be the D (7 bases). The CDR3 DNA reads TGCAGCGGGGGAGGGGGTAACTCCTACGAGCAGTACTTC. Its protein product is CSGGGGNSYEQYF.